This TCR beta chain was identified in a study of shared clonotypes between healthy human individuals. Turning to this clone: Its antigen remains unidentified.

Study-wide findings and caveats: The expectation was that sequencing depth would affect clonotype sharing among donors. The naive CD4 repertoires of four donors were compared, and around 4.7% of clonotypes were shared.

CD4+ cells yielded CD45RA+ naive and CD45RA-negative memory subsets. Deep was the level used in running the assay. Some clones are missing from TCRdb's copy, which holds only in-frame ones; the method was immunoSEQ multiplex PCR. The sample includes nearly 1 million clones, 60% to 85% of them seen just once. The CDR3 totals 17 residues. J was trimmed by 5 bases and V by 4 bases; bases with no gene match: 15. Germline-derived CDR1 and CDR2 are SGHVS and FQNEAQ. Input material: memory CD4+ T cells sorted from blood. The subset here: CD45RA-negative fraction. This receptor was obtained from a man aged 18-30 years in good health. The V call is TRBV7-8, the J call TRBJ2-7; 9 positions match TRBD2. DNA of the CDR3: TGTGCCAGCAGCTCTCCGGGACTAGCAGTGGGAGAGGACGAGCAGTACTTC. Protein product: CASSSPGLAVGEDEQYF.